This T cell receptor beta chain was sequenced for a study of T cells expressing NK-cell markers. CDR1 is MNHEY, CDR2 SMNVEV, per germline (reference sequence). There are 16 residues in the CDR3. TCRdb processed the 5' RACE reads again and assigns one entry to each CDR3 protein, with no DNA. This repertoire includes about 390,000 distinct CDR3 sequences. The V call is TRBV27, the J call TRBJ2-3; TCRdb reports TRBD2, a call that lacks DNA to check it against. The receptor was isolated from a woman between 45 and 60 years old in good health. Sequencing was carried out using blood T cells: a sorted CD56 or NKG2C T cell subset, CD4+ or CD8+ T cells, or bulk PBMC T cells (not recorded which). CDR3 protein: CASSSKDWTSTDTQYF.